By frequency in the sample, the clone carrying this T cell receptor beta chain is medium-sized. The study plated about 200,000 CFSE-labeled responders with about 200,000 irradiated, violet-dye-labeled stimulators. These data originate in a study of graft-versus-host responses after intestinal transplantation. Germline CDR1 reads LGHNA; CDR2 reads YNFKEQ. The CDR3 spans 13 residues. V was clipped by 2 bases and J by 5 bases, with 9 bases between them. Sequencing was performed with immunoSEQ multiplex PCR; in TCRdb, only in-frame clones are kept and a portion is missing. The sample lists about 13,000 clones, about 29% occurring once.

The chain uses TRBV4-2 and TRBJ2-5; D gene ambiguous. The source is a human patient who received an intestinal transplant. The specimen comprised alloreactive CD8+ T cells from a mixed lymphocyte reaction culture, sampled before intestinal transplant. Stated subset: CFSE-low proliferating T cells sorted from approximately 6-day pre-transplant mixed lymphocyte reaction (GvH or HvG direction). In DNA form, the CDR3 reads TGTGCCAGCAGCCAACGGCTAGATGAGACCCAGTACTTC. This codes for CASSQRLDETQYF.